Listed below are T cell receptor beta chains from one sample, sequenced in a study of regulatory T cells in long-lasting Graves disease. TCRdb re-called the multiplex PCR reads through MiXCR, storing one row per CDR3 protein. Here the sample spans nearly 350,000 distinct CDR3 sequences, around 20% being singletons. This material consisted of peripheral blood mononuclear cells (PBMCs), taken when the disease was refractory, from a patient treated with antithyroid drugs. Receptor source: a female donor with Graves disease. CDR3s include the opening cysteine and the closing phenylalanine or tryptophan. The order of the fields is CDR3 DNA, CDR3 protein, D gene, V gene, clone size, J gene. A D gene is named only where the DNA matches it firmly. Clone size appears in some rows only: once, few, many, or a class for an expanded clone.

CDR3nt: TGTGCCAGCAGCCTACTAGCCAATGAGCAGTTCTTC
CDR3aa: CASSLLANEQFF
d_gene: -
v_gene: TRBV11-2
abundance: -
j_gene: TRBJ2-1

CDR3nt: TGTGCCATCTCCGGGACCCCGACCTCCTACGAGCAGTACTTC
CDR3aa: CAISGTPTSYEQYF
d_gene: -
v_gene: TRBV10-3
abundance: many
j_gene: TRBJ2-7

CDR3nt: TGTGCCAGCAAAAGCGGGGATGGGCAGCCCCAGCATTTT
CDR3aa: CASKSGDGQPQHF
d_gene: -
v_gene: TRBV6-2/TRBV6-3
abundance: many
j_gene: TRBJ1-5

CDR3nt: TGTGCCAGCAGCTCCCACGTGAGGGGGGGAGACACTGAAGCTTTCTTT
CDR3aa: CASSSHVRGGDTEAFF
d_gene: -
v_gene: TRBV11-2
abundance: many
j_gene: TRBJ1-1

CDR3nt: TGTGCCAGCAGTTCACGACCCCGACTAGCGGGTCACTACGAGCAGTACTTC
CDR3aa: CASSSRPRLAGHYEQYF
d_gene: TRBD2
v_gene: TRBV27
abundance: many
j_gene: TRBJ2-7

CDR3nt: TGTGCCAGCAGAGCAGCCAGACAGGGGAATTTGTATGGCTACACCTTC
CDR3aa: CASRAARQGNLYGYTF
d_gene: TRBD1
v_gene: TRBV7-2
abundance: few
j_gene: TRBJ1-2

CDR3nt: TGTGCCAGTCGCGGGACTAGCGGGAGTATTTTCAATGAGCAGTTCTTC
CDR3aa: CASRGTSGSIFNEQFF
d_gene: TRBD2
v_gene: TRBV19
abundance: -
j_gene: TRBJ2-1

CDR3nt: TGTGCCAGCAGCTTCCGCCAGGGTCGGGGCTACACCTTC
CDR3aa: CASSFRQGRGYTF
d_gene: -
v_gene: TRBV5-6
abundance: -
j_gene: TRBJ1-2

CDR3nt: TGTGCCAGCAGCCAAGCACAGACAGGGGAAGGCAATCAGCCCCAGCATTTT
CDR3aa: CASSQAQTGEGNQPQHF
d_gene: TRBD1
v_gene: TRBV4-2
abundance: once
j_gene: TRBJ1-5

CDR3nt: TGTGCCAGCAGCCTTAGCGGGGCTCAAGAGACCCAGTACTTC
CDR3aa: CASSLSGAQETQYF
d_gene: TRBD2
v_gene: TRBV27
abundance: many
j_gene: TRBJ2-5

CDR3nt: TGCGCCAGCAGCTTGGGGTCGACAGCAACTAATGAAAAACTGTTTTTT
CDR3aa: CASSLGSTATNEKLFF
d_gene: -
v_gene: TRBV5-1
abundance: many
j_gene: TRBJ1-4

CDR3nt: TGTGCCAGCTCACCCACGGGCTGGAACACCGGGGAGCTGTTTTTT
CDR3aa: CASSPTGWNTGELFF
d_gene: -
v_gene: TRBV18
abundance: once
j_gene: TRBJ2-2

CDR3nt: TGTGCCAGCTCACCATCGGGTCTCTCCTCCGAGCAGTACTTC
CDR3aa: CASSPSGLSSEQYF
d_gene: -
v_gene: TRBV18
abundance: -
j_gene: TRBJ2-7

CDR3nt: TGTGCCAGCAGTTACTCGCTCCCAGGTGGAGAGACCCAGTACTTC
CDR3aa: CASSYSLPGGETQYF
d_gene: -
v_gene: TRBV6-5
abundance: few
j_gene: TRBJ2-5

CDR3nt: TGCAGTCCCTGGACAGAGAACGCCTACGAGCAGTACTTC
CDR3aa: CSPWTENAYEQYF
d_gene: -
v_gene: TRBV20-1
abundance: many
j_gene: TRBJ2-7

CDR3nt: TGTGCCAGCAGAACAGGAGAGACCCAGTACTTC
CDR3aa: CASRTGETQYF
d_gene: -
v_gene: TRBV6-1
abundance: many
j_gene: TRBJ2-5

CDR3nt: TGTGCCTGCAGCCCGGACAGCCCCAATGAGCAGTTCTTC
CDR3aa: CACSPDSPNEQFF
d_gene: -
v_gene: TRBV30
abundance: -
j_gene: TRBJ2-1

CDR3nt: TGTGCCAGCAGTGAGGGACAGGGGAATACACCCCTCCACTTT
CDR3aa: CASSEGQGNTPLHF
d_gene: TRBD1
v_gene: TRBV2
abundance: many
j_gene: TRBJ1-6

CDR3nt: TGTGCCAGCAGCCCCGTGCAGGGATCAGCTGTCTTT
CDR3aa: CASSPVQGSAVF
d_gene: -
v_gene: TRBV7-3
abundance: -
j_gene: TRBJ1-1

CDR3nt: TGTGCCAGCAGTTTAACCGGTCAGGTAGAGACCCAGTACTTC
CDR3aa: CASSLTGQVETQYF
d_gene: -
v_gene: TRBV12-3/TRBV12-4
abundance: many
j_gene: TRBJ2-5

CDR3nt: TGTGCCAGCAGGCAATCAGGGGGCGCGGAGACCCAGTACTTC
CDR3aa: CASRQSGGAETQYF
d_gene: TRBD1
v_gene: TRBV6-1
abundance: few
j_gene: TRBJ2-5

CDR3nt: TGCGCCAGCAGTGAGTCCCGGACAGGGAAGGGCTCACCCCTCCACTTT
CDR3aa: CASSESRTGKGSPLHF
d_gene: TRBD1
v_gene: TRBV10-1
abundance: -
j_gene: TRBJ1-6

CDR3nt: TGTGCCATCAGCATTACAGGGTCCTATGGCTACACCTTC
CDR3aa: CAISITGSYGYTF
d_gene: -
v_gene: TRBV10-3
abundance: -
j_gene: TRBJ1-2

CDR3nt: TGTGCCAGCAGTGGAGACAGGGGAGGTCATCAGCCCCAGCATTTT
CDR3aa: CASSGDRGGHQPQHF
d_gene: TRBD1
v_gene: TRBV2
abundance: many
j_gene: TRBJ1-5

CDR3nt: TGTGCCAGCAGAGCACTAGCGGGGGGGTCTTACGAGCAGTACTTC
CDR3aa: CASRALAGGSYEQYF
d_gene: TRBD2
v_gene: TRBV5-8
abundance: -
j_gene: TRBJ2-7

CDR3nt: TGTGCCAGCAGTTACTCGAGGGACAGGGACCTGAACACTGAAGCTTTCTTT
CDR3aa: CASSYSRDRDLNTEAFF
d_gene: TRBD1
v_gene: TRBV6-2/TRBV6-3
abundance: -
j_gene: TRBJ1-1

CDR3nt: TGCAGTGCTAGAGGCAGGAACCAAGAGACCCAGTACTTC
CDR3aa: CSARGRNQETQYF
d_gene: -
v_gene: TRBV20-1
abundance: many
j_gene: TRBJ2-5